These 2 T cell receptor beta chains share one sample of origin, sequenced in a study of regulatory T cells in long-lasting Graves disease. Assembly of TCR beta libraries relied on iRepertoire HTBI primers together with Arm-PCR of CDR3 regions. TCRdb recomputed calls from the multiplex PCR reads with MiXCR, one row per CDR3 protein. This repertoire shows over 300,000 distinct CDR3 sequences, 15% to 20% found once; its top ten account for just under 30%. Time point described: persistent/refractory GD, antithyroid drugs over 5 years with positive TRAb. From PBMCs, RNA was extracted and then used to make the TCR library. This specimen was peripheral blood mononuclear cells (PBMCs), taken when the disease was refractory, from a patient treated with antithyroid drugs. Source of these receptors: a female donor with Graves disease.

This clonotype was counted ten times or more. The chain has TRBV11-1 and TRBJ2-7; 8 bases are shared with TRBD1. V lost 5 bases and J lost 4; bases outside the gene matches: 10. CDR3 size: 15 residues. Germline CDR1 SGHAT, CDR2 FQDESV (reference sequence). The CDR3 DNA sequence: TGTGCCAGCAGCCCTCGCGGACAGGGCTTATACGAGCAGTACTTC. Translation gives CASSPRGQGLYEQYF. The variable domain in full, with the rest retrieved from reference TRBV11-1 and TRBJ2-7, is EAEVAQSPRYKITEKSQAVAFWCDPISGHATLYWYRQILGQGPELLVQFQDESVVDDSQLPKDRFSAERLKGVDSTLKIQPAELGDSAMYLCASSPRGQGLYEQYFGPGTRLTVT.

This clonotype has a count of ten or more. The CDR3 here is CASSIIGGIPQETQYF. Here the CDR3 DNA reads TGTGCCAGTAGTATAATCGGGGGAATACCCCAAGAGACCCAGTACTTC. The chain couples TRBV19 to TRBJ2-5; maybe TRBD2 (6 bases). Germline V CDR1 and CDR2: LNHDA, SQIVND (reference sequence). V was trimmed by 2 bases and J by 1 base, leaving 14 bases between them. CDR3 length equals 16 residues. Full variable domain (outside the CDR3, taken from reference TRBV19 and TRBJ2-5): DGGITQSPKYLFRKEGQNVTLSCEQNLNHDAMYWYRQDPGQGLRLIYYSQIVNDFQKGDIAEGYSVSREKKESFPLTVTSAQKNPTAFYLCASSIIGGIPQETQYFGPGTRLLVL.